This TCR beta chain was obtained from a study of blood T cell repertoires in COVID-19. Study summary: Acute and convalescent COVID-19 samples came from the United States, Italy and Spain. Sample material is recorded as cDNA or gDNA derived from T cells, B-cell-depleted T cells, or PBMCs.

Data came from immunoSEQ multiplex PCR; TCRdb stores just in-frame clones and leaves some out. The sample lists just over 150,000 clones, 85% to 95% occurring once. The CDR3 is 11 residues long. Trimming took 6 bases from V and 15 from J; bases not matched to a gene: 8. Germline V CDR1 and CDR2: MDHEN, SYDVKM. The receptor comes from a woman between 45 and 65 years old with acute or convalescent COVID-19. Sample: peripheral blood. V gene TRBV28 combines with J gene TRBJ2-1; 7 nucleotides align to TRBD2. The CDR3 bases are TGTGCCAGCAGACGGGGGGAATTCGCGTTCTTC. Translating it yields CASRRGEFAFF.